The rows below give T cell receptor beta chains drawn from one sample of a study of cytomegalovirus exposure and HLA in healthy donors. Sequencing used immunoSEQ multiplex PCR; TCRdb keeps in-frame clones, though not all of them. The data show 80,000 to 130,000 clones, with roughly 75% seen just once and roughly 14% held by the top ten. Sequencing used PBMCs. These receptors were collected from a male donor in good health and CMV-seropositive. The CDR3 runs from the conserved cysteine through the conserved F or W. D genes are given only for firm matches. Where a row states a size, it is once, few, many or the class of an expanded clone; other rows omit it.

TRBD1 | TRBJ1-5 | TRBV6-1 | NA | TGTGCCAGCAGTACGACAGGGGGCCTCAATCAGCCCCAGCATTTT | CASSTTGGLNQPQHF
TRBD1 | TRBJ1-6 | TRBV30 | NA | TGTGCCTGGACCCATCTACCGGGACAGGGAGCCTTTTTT | CAWTHLPGQGAFF
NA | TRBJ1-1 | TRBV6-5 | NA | TGTGCCAGCAGTTACTCGAACGGGGGGAACACTGAAGCTTTCTTT | CASSYSNGGNTEAFF
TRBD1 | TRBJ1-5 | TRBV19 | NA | TGTGCCAGTAGCTTGACAGGGATCGGCCAGCCCCAGCATTTT | CASSLTGIGQPQHF
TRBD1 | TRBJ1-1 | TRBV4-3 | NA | TGCGCCAGCAGCCAACTTTCAGGGGGCGACGAGACTTTCTTT | CASSQLSGGDETFF
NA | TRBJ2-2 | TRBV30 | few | TGTGCCTGCCCAACACGGGGGATGAACACCGGGGAGCTGTTTTTT | CACPTRGMNTGELFF
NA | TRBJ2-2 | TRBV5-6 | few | TGTGCCAGCAGCCTCCTGACAACAGGCACCGGGGAGCTGTTTTTT | CASSLLTTGTGELFF
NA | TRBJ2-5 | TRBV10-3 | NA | TGTGCCATCAGTGCGGTGGAGGGGGGGCGTCAAGAGACCCAGTACTTC | CAISAVEGGRQETQYF
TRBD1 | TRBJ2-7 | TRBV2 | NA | TGTGCCAGCAGTGCGGGACAGGTTCATAACGAGCAGTACTTC | CASSAGQVHNEQYF
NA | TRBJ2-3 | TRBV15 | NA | TGTGCCACCAGCAGAACCTGGACAGTCACAGATACGCAGTATTTT | CATSRTWTVTDTQYF
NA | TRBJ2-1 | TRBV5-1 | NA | TGCGCCTCTCAGAGGGGGGGTGTGACGAGCTCCTACAATGAGCAGTTCTTC | CASQRGGVTSSYNEQFF
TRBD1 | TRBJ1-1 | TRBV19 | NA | TGTGCCAGTAGCGCAGTAGGGGGCGGTCGGAACACTGAAGCTTTCTTT | CASSAVGGGRNTEAFF
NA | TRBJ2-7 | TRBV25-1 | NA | TGTGCCAGCAGTCGGTTAGGGAGTTCTTACGAGCAGTACTTC | CASSRLGSSYEQYF
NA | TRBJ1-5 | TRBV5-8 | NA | TGTGCCAGCAGCCCCCGCCACCAGGCGAAAAATCAGCCCCAGCATTTT | CASSPRHQAKNQPQHF
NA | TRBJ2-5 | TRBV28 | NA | TGTGCCAGCAGTTCAGGGGAGCAAGAGACCCAGTACTTC | CASSSGEQETQYF
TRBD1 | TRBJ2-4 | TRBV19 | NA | TGTGCCAGTAGTGCTGGGACAGAAAACATTCAGTACTTC | CASSAGTENIQYF